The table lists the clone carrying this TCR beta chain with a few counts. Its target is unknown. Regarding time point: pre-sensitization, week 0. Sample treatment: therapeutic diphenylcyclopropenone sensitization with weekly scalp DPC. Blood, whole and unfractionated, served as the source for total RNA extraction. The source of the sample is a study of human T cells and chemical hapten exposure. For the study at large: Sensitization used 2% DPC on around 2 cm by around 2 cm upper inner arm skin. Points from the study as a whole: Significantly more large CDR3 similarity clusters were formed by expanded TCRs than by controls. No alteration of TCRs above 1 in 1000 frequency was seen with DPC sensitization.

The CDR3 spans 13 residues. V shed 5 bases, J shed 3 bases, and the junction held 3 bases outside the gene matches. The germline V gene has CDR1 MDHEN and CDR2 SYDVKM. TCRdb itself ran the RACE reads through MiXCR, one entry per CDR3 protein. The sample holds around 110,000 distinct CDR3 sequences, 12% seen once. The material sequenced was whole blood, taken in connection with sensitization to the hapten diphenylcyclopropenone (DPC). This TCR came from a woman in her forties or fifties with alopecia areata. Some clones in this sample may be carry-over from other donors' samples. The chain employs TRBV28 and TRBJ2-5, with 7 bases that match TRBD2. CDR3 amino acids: CASSGAGEETQYF. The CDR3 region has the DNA TGTGCCAGCAGTGGGGCGGGGGAAGAGACCCAGTACTTC.